This T cell receptor beta chain appears in the sequencing data of a study of cytomegalovirus exposure and HLA in healthy donors. Study results and limitations: In a later analysis, productive TCRs from donors in an Asian-associated ancestry cluster reportedly carried fewer N-insertions than the cohort mean. It was reportedly the case that the classifier diagnosed cytomegalovirus status with high specificity and sensitivity.

Germline lookup yields CDR1 SGHTS and CDR2 YDEGEE. The ends were cut back, 0 bases at V and 6 bases at J, with 6 bases in the middle. The CDR3 sequence is 13 residues long. This clone was seen more than once but under ten times. The antigen remains undetermined. Amplification used 60 Vbeta primers and 13 Jbeta primers. Original analysis: Unique TCR beta chains numbered approximately 80 million in a later analysis, with 10 million to 14 million shared. Repertoires were generated with immunoSEQ multiplex PCR, while TCRdb's copy carries only in-frame clones and drops some. The V and J calls and the clone size are those of that table, but D and trimming were determined from the DNA. The sample comprises around 120,000 clones, approximately 80% of which are singletons, and around 3.6% rests with the top ten.

This sequence originates from a woman between 35 and 50 years old in good health and CMV-seronegative. The chain combines TRBV5-8 with TRBJ1-4; D is unclear. Material for sequencing was PBMCs. Here the CDR3 reads CASSLGSYEKLFF. As DNA, the CDR3 is TGTGCCAGCAGCTTGGGGAGTTATGAAAAACTGTTTTTT.